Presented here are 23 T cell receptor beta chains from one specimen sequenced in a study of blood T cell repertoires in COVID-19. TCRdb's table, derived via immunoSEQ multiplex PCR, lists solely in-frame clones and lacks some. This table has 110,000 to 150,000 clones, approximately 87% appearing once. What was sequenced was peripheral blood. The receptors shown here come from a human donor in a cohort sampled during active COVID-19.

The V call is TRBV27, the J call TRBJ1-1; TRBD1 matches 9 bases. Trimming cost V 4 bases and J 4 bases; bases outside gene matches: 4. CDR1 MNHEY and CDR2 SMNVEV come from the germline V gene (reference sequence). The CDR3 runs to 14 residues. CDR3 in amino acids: CASSYRDRATEAFF. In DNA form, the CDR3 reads TGTGCCAGCAGTTACCGGGACAGGGCCACTGAAGCTTTCTTT.

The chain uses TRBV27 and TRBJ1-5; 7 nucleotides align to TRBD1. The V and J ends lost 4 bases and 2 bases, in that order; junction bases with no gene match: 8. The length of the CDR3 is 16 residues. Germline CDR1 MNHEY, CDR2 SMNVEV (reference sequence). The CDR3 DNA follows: TGTGCCAGCAGTTCCTACAGGGGCTTAGGCAATCAGCCCCAGCATTTT. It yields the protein CASSSYRGLGNQPQHF.

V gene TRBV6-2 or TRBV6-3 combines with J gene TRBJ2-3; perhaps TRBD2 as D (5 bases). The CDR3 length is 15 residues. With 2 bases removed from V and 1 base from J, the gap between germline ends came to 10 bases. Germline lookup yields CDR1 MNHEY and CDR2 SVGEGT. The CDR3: CASSYRESGTDTQYF. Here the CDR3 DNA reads TGTGCCAGCAGTTACAGGGAGTCGGGCACAGATACGCAGTATTTT.

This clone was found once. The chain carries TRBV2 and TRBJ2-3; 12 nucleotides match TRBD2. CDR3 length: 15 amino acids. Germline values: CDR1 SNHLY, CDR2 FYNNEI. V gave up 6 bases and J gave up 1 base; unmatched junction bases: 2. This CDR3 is CASSRTSGGTDTQYF. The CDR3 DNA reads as TGTGCCAGCAGCAGGACTAGCGGGGGCACAGATACGCAGTATTTT.

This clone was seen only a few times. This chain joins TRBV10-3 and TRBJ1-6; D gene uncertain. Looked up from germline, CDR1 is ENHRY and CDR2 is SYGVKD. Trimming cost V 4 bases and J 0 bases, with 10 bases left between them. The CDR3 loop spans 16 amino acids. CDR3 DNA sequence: TGTGCCATCAGTGTCGCGGGGTCCTCCTATAATTCACCCCTCCACTTT. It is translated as CAISVAGSSYNSPLHF.

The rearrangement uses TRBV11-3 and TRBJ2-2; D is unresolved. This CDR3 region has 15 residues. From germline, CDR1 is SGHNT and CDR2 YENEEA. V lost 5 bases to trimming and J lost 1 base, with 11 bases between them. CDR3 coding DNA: TGTGCCAGCAGCCCAACAGTACTGAACACCGGGGAGCTGTTTTTT. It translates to CASSPTVLNTGELFF.

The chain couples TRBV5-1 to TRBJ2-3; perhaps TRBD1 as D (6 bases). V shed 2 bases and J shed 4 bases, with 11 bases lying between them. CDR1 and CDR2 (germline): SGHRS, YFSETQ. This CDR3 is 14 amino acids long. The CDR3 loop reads CASSFQGQADTQYF. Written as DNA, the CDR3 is TGCGCCAGCAGCTTTCAGGGGCAGGCAGATACGCAGTATTTT.

CDR3 bases: TGTGCCAGCAGCTTATGGCCCGAAGGGGGCAACACTGAAGCTTTCTTT. Residues: CASSLWPEGGNTEAFF. The genes are TRBV7-8 and TRBJ1-1; TRBD1 matches at 7 bases. The CDR3 consists of 16 residues. Germline V gives CDR1 SGHVS, CDR2 FQNEAQ. Losses at the gene ends were 2 bases for V and 2 bases for J; bases not matched to a gene: 8. The full variable domain, its missing parts supplied by reference TRBV7-8 and TRBJ1-1, is GAGVSQSPRYKVAKRGQDVALRCDPISGHVSLFWYQQALGQGPEFLTYFQNEAQLDKSGLPSDRFFAERPEGSVSTLKIQRTQQEDSAVYLCASSLWPEGGNTEAFFGQGTRLTVV.

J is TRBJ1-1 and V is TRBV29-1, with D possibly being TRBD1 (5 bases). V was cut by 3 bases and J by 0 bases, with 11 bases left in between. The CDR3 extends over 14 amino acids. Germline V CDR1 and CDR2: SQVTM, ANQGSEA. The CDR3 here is CSVEEPGMNTEAFF. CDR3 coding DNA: TGCAGCGTTGAGGAGCCAGGGATGAACACTGAAGCTTTCTTT.

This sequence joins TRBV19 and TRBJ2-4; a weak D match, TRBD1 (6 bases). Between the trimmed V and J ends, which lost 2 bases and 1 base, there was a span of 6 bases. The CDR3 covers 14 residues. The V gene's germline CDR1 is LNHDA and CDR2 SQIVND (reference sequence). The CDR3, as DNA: TGTGCCAGTAGTATACAGGGGGCCAAAAACATTCAGTACTTC. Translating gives CASSIQGAKNIQYF. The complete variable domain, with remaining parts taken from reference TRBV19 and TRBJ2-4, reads DGGITQSPKYLFRKEGQNVTLSCEQNLNHDAMYWYRQDPGQGLRLIYYSQIVNDFQKGDIAEGYSVSREKKESFPLTVTSAQKNPTAFYLCASSIQGAKNIQYFGAGTRLSVL.

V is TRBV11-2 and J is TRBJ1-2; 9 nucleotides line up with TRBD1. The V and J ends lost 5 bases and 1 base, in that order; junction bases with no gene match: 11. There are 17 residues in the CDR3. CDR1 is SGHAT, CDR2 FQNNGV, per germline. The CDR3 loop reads CASSQDSGTGNNYGYTF. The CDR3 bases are TGTGCCAGCAGCCAAGACTCCGGGACAGGGAATAACTATGGCTACACCTTC.

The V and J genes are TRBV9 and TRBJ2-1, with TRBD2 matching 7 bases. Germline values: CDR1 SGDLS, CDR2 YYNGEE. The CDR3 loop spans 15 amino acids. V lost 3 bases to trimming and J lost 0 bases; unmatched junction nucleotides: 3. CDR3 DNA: TGTGCCAGCAGCGCTGGCGGGAGCTCCTACAATGAGCAGTTCTTC. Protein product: CASSAGGSSYNEQFF.

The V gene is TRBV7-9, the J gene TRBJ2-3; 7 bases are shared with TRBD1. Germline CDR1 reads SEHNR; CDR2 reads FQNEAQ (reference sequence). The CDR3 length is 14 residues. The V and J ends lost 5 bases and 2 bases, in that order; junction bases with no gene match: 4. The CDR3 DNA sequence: TGTGCCAGCAGCAAGGACAGGCCCACAGATACGCAGTATTTT. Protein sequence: CASSKDRPTDTQYF.

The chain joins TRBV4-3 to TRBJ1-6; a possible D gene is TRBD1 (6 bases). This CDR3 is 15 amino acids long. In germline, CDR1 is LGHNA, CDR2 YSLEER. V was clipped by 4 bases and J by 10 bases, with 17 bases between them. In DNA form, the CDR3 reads TGCGCCAGCAGCCGGAACAGGGAAGGTGAATCACCCCTCCACTTT. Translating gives CASSRNREGESPLHF.

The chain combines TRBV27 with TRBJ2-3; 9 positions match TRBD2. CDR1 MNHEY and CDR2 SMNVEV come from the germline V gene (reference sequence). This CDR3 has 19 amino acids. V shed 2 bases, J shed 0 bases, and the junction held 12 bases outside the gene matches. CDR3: CASSLRAYSGSKSTDTQYF. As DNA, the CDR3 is TGTGCCAGCAGTTTAAGGGCCTATAGCGGGAGCAAAAGCACAGATACGCAGTATTTT.

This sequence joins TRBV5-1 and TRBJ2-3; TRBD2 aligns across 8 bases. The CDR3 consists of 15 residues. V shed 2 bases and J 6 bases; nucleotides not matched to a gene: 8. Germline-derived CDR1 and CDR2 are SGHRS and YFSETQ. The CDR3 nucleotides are TGCGCCAGCAGCTTATCTGGACTAGCACGGGATACGCAGTATTTT. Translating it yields CASSLSGLARDTQYF. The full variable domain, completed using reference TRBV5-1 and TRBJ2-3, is KAGVTQTPRYLIKTRGQQVTLSCSPISGHRSVSWYQQTPGQGLQFLFEYFSETQRNKGNFPGRFSGRQFSNSRSEMNVSTLELGDSALYLCASSLSGLARDTQYFGPGTRLTVL.

The DNA for the CDR3 is TGTGCCAGCAGCTTGTTTTCCTTGAACACTGAAGCTTTCTTT. Amino acids: CASSLFSLNTEAFF. The chain combines TRBV5-8 with TRBJ1-1, with no clear D. The CDR3 sequence is 14 residues long. V lost 1 base to trimming and J lost 0 bases, with 7 bases between them. The V gene's germline CDR1 is SGHTS and CDR2 YDEGEE.

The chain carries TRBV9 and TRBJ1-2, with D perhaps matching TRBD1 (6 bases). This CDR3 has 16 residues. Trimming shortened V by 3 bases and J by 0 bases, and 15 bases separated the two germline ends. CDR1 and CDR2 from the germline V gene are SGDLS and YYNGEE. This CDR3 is CASSADATGTNYGYTF. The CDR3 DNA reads TGTGCCAGCAGCGCCGACGCCACAGGGACTAACTATGGCTACACCTTC.

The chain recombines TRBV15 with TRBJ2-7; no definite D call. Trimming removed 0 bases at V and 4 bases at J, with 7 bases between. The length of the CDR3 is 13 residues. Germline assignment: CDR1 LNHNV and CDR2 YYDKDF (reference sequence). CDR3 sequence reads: CATSRDAEYEQYF. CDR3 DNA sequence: TGTGCCACCAGCAGAGATGCGGAGTACGAGCAGTACTTC.

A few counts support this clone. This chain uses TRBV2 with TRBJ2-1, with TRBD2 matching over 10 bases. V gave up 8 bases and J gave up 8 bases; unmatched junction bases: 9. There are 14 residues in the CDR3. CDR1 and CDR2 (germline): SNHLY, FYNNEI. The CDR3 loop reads CASLSSGSVDEQFF. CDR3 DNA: TGTGCCAGCTTGTCTAGCGGGAGTGTCGATGAGCAGTTCTTC.

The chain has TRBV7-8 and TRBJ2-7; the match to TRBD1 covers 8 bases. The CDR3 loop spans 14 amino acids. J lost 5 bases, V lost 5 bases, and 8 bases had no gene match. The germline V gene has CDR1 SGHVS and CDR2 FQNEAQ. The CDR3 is CASSRNRGEHEQYV. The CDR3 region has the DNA TGTGCCAGCAGCCGCAACAGGGGGGAACACGAGCAGTACGTC.

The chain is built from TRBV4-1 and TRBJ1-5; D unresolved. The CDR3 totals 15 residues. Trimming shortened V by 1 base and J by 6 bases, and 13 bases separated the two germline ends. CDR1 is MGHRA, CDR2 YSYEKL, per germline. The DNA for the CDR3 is TGCGCCAGCAGCCAAGGCGGAATTCGGCTTCAGCCCCAGCATTTT. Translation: CASSQGGIRLQPQHF.

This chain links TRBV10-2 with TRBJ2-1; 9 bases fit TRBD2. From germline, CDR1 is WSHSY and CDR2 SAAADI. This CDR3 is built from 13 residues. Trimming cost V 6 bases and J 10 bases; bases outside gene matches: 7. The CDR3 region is CASRASGVPEQFF. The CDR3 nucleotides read TGCGCCAGCAGGGCTAGCGGGGTCCCGGAGCAGTTCTTC.